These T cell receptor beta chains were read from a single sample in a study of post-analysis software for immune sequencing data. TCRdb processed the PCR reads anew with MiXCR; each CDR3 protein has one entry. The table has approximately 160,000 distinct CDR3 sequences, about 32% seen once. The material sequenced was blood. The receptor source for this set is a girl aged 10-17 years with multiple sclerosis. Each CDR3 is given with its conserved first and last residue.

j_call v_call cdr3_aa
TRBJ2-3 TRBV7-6 CASSLGAGAPDTQYF
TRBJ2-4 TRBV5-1 CASSFFGTGIIGPAKNIQYF
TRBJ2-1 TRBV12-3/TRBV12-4 CASSLPGTYEQFF
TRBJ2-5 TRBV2 CTTKQGGQETQYF
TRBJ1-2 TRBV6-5 CASSFPTGGGYGYTF
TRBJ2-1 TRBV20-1 CSARVYMDEQFF
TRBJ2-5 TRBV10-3 CAISEGSETQYF
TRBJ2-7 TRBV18 CASSPPGSYYEQYF
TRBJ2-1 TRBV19 CASSTRGEYEQFF
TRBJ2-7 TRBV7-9 CASSLAPRGRGEQYF